This entry describes one T cell receptor (beta chain). Method: immunoSEQ multiplex PCR; TCRdb's copy keeps in-frame clones and lacks some. In the table there are about 410,000 clones, roughly 90% of which are singletons. The age range of participants was roughly 18 to 90 years, with residence in about two dozen US areas. This CDR3 comprises 13 residues. V lost 6 bases, J lost 9 bases, and 12 bases lay in between. This sample was taken from a study of blood T cell repertoires in COVID-19. In the study overall: The samples span acute and convalescent COVID-19 from the United States, Italy and Spain. In each case, the material was cDNA or gDNA derived from T cells, B-cell-depleted T cells, or PBMCs.

The sample consisted of PBMCs or T cells enriched from blood (not recorded which). The source is a woman in her thirties who had recovered from COVID-19. The chain has TRBV12-3 or TRBV12-4 and TRBJ1-6, with D unresolved. CDR3 loop: CASSPVPFSPLHF. The CDR3 region has the DNA TGTGCCAGCAGCCCAGTCCCTTTTTCACCCCTCCACTTT.